This T cell receptor beta chain stems from a study of PD-L1 blockade in urothelial cancer. Study-level background: Blood was analyzed 3 weeks (second dose) and 6 weeks after treatment start.

The time point is: pretreatment peripheral blood. It was locally advanced or metastatic urothelial carcinoma that patients had. As for this clone: Its antigen is undetermined.

Libraries were prepared by immunoSEQ multiplex PCR; TCRdb keeps only in-frame clonotypes and omits some of them. The sample lists roughly 87,000 clones, around 92% occurring once. The CDR3 loop spans 15 amino acids. CDR1 SSHAT and CDR2 FNYEAQ come from the germline V gene (reference sequence). The V and J ends lost 0 bases and 2 bases respectively, with 7 bases between them. Study results and caveats: Better progression-free and overall survival followed lower pretreatment blood clonality.

The V gene is TRBV7-7, the J gene TRBJ2-2; weak D call: TRBD1 (5 bases). The TCR was taken from a woman aged 80 or older with urothelial cancer. This specimen was PBMCs, taken around atezolizumab (anti-PD-L1) treatment. For the CDR3, the DNA is TGTGCCAGCAGCTTAGCCACAGGAAACACCGGGGAGCTGTTTTTT. Amino acids: CASSLATGNTGELFF.